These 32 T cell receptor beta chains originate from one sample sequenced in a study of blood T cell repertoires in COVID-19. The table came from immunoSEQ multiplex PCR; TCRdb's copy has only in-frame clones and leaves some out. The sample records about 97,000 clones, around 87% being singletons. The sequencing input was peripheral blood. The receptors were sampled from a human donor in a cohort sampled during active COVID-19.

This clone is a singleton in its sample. CDR3 protein: CASSPPLGASYEQYF. CDR3 bases: TGTGCCAGCAGTCCCCCCCTAGGGGCCTCCTACGAGCAGTACTTC. The chain employs TRBV6-5 and TRBJ2-7; possible D gene TRBD1, 5 bases. Trimming stripped 5 bases from V and 0 bases from J, with 14 bases between. This CDR3 region has 15 residues. Per germline, CDR1 MNHEY and CDR2 SVGAGI.

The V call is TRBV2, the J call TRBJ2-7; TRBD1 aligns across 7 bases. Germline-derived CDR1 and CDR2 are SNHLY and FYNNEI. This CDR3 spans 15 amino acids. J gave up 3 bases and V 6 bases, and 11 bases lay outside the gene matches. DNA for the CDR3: TGTGCCAGCAGCGTCGGACAGGCGAGCGGCTACGAGCAGTACTTC. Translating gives CASSVGQASGYEQYF.

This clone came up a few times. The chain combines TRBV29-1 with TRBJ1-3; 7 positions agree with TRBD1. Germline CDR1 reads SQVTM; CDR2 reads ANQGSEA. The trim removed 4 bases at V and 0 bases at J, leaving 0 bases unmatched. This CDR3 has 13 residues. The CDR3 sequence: CSVGDSSGNTIYF. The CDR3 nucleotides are TGCAGCGTTGGGGACAGCTCTGGAAACACCATATATTTT. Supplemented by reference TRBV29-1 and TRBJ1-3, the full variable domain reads SAVISQKPSRDICQRGTSLTIQCQVDSQVTMMFWYRQQPGQSLTLIATANQGSEATYESGFVIDKFPISRPNLTFSTLTVSNMSPEDSSIYLCSVGDSSGNTIYFGEGSWLTVV.

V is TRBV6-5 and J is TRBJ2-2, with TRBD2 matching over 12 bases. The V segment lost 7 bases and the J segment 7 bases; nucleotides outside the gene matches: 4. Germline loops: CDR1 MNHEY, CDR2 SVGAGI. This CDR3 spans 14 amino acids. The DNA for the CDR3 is TGTGCCAGCAATCTAGCGGGAGGGTACGGGGAGCTGTTTTTT. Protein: CASNLAGGYGELFF.

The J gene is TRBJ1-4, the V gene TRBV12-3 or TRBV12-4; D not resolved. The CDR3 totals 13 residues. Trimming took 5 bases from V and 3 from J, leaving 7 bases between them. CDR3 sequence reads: CASSLTANEKLFF. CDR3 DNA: TGTGCCAGCAGTCTAACGGCTAATGAAAAACTGTTTTTT.

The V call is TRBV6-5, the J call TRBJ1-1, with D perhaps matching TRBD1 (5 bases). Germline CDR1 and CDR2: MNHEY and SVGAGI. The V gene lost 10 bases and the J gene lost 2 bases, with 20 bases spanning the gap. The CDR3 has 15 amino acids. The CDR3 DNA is TGTGCCACCGGGAGAATAGGGACGAGCAACACTGAAGCTTTCTTT. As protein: CATGRIGTSNTEAFF.

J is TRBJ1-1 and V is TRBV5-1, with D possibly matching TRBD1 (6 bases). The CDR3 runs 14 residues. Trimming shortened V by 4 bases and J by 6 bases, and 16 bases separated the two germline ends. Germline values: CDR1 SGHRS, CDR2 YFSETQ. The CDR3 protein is CASSPDRLGAEAFF. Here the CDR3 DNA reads TGCGCCAGCAGCCCCGACAGGCTGGGGGCTGAAGCTTTCTTT.

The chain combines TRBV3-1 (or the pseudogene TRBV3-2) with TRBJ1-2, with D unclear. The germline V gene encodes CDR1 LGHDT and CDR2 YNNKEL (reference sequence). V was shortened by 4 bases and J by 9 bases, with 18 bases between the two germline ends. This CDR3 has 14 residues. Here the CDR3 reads CASSPTQTFVRYTF. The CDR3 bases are TGTGCCAGCAGCCCAACGCAGACATTTGTGCGCTACACCTTC.

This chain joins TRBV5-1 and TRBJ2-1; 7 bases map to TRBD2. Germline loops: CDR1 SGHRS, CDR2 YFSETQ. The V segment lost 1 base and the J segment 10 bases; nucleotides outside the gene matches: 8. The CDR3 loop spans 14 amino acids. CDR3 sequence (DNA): TGCGCCAGCAGCTTGTTGTGGGAGGGGCAAGAGCAGTTCTTC. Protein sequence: CASSLLWEGQEQFF.

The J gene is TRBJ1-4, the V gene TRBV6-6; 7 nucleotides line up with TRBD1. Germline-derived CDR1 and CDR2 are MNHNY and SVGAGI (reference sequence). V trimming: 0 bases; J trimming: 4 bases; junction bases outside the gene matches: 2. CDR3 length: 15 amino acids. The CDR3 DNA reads TGTGCCAGCAGTTACTCGGGACAGTATAATGAAAAACTGTTTTTT. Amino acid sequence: CASSYSGQYNEKLFF.

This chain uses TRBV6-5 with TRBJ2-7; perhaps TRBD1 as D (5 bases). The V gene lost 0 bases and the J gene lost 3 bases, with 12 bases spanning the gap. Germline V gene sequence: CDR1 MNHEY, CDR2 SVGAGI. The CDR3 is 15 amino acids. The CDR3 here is CASSYSIQGSYEQYF. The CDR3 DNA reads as TGTGCCAGCAGTTACTCGATTCAGGGAAGCTACGAGCAGTACTTC.

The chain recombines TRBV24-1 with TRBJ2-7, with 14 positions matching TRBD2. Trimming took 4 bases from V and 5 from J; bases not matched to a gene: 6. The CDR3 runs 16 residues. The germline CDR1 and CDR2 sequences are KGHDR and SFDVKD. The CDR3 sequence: CATSDYGTSGRHEQYF. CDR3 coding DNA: TGTGCCACCAGTGACTATGGGACTAGCGGGAGACACGAGCAGTACTTC.

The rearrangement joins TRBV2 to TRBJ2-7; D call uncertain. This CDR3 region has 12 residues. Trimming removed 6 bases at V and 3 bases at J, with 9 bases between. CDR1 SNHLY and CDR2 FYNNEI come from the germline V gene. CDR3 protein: CASRSEDYEQYF. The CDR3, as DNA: TGTGCCAGCAGATCTGAGGACTACGAGCAGTACTTC.

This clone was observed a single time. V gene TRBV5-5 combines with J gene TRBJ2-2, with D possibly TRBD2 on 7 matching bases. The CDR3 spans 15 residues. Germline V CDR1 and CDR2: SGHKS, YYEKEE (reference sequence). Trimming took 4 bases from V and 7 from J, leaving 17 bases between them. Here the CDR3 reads CASSPPAGAIGELFF. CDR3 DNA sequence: TGTGCCAGCAGCCCCCCGGCGGGGGCGATCGGGGAGCTGTTTTTT.

The CDR3 coding sequence is TGTGCCAGCAGTCCCAGGACTAGCGGGAGTCTTGGTCAGTACTTC. Residues: CASSPRTSGSLGQYF. V usage is TRBV25-1 and J usage is TRBJ2-7; TRBD2 aligns across 13 bases. CDR3 length: 15 amino acids. V was clipped by 5 bases and J by 10 bases; unmatched bases: 11. Germline V gene data show CDR1 as MGHDK and CDR2 as SYGVNS.

CDR3 in amino acids: CASSLRGAGLTDNSPLHF. CDR3 nucleotides: TGTGCCAGCAGCCTACGGGGGGCAGGGTTGACAGATAATTCACCCCTCCACTTT. The chain couples TRBV7-2 to TRBJ1-6; TRBD1 is a possible D gene (6 bases). This CDR3 comprises 18 residues. V was pared by 5 bases and J by 5 bases, with 22 bases between. Germline V gene data show CDR1 as SGHTA and CDR2 as FQGNSA.

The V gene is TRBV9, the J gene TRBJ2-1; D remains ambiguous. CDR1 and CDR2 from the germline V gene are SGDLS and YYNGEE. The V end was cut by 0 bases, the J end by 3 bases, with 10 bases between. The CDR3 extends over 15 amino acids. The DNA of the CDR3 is TGTGCCAGCAGCGTAGATTCGGGTCGCTACAATGAGCAGTTCTTC. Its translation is CASSVDSGRYNEQFF.

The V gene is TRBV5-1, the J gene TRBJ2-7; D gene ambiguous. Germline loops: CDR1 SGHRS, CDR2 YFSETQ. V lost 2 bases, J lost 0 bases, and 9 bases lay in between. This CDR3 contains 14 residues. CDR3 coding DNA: TGCGCCAGCAGCTTAGTGGCAACCTCCTACGAGCAGTACTTC. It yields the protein CASSLVATSYEQYF.

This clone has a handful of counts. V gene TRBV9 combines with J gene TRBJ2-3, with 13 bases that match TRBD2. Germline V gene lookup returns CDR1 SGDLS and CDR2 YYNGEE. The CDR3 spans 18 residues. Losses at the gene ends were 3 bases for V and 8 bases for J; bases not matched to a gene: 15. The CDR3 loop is CASSAETGTSGMSGTQYF. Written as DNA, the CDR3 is TGTGCCAGCAGCGCCGAGACAGGGACTAGCGGGATGAGCGGTACGCAGTATTTT.

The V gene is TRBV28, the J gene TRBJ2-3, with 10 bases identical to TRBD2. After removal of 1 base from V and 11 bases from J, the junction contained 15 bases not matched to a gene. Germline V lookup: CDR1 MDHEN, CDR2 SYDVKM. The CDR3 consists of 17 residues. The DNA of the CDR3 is TGTGCCAGCAGTTTATTAGCGGGAGGTGCCCCCACCACTTGGCAGTATTTT. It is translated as CASSLLAGGAPTTWQYF.

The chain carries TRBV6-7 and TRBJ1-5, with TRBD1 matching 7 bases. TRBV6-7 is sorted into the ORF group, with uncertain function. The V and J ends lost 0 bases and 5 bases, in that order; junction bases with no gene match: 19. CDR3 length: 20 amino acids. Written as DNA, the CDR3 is TGTGCCAGCAGTTACTCGTCTGCTCTAATGGGACAGATAGAAGATCAGCCCCAGCATTTT. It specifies CASSYSSALMGQIEDQPQHF.

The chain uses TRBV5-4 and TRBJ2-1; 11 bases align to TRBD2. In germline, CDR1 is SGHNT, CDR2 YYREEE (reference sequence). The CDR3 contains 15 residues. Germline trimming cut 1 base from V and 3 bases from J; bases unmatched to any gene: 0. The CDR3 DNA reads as TGTGCCAGCAGCTTGACTAGCGGGAGCTACAATGAGCAGTTCTTC. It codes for CASSLTSGSYNEQFF.

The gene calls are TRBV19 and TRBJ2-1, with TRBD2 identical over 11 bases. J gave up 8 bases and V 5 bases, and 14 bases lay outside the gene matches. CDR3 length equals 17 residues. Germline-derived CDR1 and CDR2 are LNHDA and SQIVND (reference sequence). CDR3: CASSRVTSGSVAYEQFF. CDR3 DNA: TGTGCCAGTAGTCGTGTAACTAGCGGGAGCGTTGCCTATGAGCAGTTCTTC.

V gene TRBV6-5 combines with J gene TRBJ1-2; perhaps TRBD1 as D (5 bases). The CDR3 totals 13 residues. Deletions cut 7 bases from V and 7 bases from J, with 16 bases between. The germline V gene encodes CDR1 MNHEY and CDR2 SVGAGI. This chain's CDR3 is CASTTRGTGGYTF. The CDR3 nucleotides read TGTGCCAGCACCACAAGGGGAACGGGTGGCTACACCTTC.

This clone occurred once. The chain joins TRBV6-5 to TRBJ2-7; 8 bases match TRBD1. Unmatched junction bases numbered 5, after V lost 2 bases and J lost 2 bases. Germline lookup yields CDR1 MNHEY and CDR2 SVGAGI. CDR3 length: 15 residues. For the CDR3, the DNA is TGTGCCAGCAGTTACGGGACAGGTAGACCCTACGAGCAGTACTTC. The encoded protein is CASSYGTGRPYEQYF.

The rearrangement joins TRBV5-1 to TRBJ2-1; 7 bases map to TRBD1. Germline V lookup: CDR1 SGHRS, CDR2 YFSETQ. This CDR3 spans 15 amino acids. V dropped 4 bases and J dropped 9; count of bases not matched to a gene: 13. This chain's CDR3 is CASSPGQRHGGEQFF. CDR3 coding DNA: TGCGCCAGCAGCCCGGGACAGAGACATGGAGGTGAGCAGTTCTTC.

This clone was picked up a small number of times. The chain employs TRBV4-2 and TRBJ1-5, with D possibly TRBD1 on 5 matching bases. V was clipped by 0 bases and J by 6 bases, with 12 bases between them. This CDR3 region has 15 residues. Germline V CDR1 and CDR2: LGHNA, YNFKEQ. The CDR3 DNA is TGTGCCAGCAGCCAAGAACGACAGTTCGGTCAGCCCCAGCATTTT. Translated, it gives CASSQERQFGQPQHF.

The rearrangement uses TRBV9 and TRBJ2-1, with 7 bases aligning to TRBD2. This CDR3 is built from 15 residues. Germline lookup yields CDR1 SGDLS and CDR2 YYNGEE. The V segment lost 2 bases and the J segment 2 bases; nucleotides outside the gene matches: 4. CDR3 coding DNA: TGTGCCAGCAGCGTTCTAGCGGATGCCTACAATGAGCAGTTCTTC. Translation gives CASSVLADAYNEQFF.

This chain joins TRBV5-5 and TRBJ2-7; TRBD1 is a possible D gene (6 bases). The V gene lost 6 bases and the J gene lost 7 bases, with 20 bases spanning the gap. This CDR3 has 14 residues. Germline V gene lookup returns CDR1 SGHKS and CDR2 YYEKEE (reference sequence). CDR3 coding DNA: TGTGCCAGCACCTACCGGGACACTGGGTTGGAGCAGTACTTC. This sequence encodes CASTYRDTGLEQYF. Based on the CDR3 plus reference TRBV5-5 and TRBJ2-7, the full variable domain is DAGVTQSPTHLIKTRGQQVTLRCSPISGHKSVSWYQQVLGQGPQFIFQYYEKEERGRGNFPDRFSARQFPNYSSELNVNALLLGDSALYLCASTYRDTGLEQYFGPGTRLTVT.

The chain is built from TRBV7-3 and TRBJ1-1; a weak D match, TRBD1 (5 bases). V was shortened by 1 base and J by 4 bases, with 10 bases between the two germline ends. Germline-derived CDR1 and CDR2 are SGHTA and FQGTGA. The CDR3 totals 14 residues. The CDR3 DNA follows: TGTGCCAGCAGCTTAATAGGGGCAGGCACTGAAGCTTTCTTT. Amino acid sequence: CASSLIGAGTEAFF.

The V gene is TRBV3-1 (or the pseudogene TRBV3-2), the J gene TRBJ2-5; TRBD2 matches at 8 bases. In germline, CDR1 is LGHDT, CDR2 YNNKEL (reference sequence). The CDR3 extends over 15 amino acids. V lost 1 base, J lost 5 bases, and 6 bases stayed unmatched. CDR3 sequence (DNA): TGTGCCAGCAGCCAAGGGAGCGGGAGTGGGGAGACCCAGTACTTC. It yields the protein CASSQGSGSGETQYF.

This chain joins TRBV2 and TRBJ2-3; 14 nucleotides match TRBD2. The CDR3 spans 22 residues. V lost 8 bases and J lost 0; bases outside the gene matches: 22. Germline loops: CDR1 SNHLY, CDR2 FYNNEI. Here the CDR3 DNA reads TGTGCCAGCTCGCTAACTTCCTACGGGACTAGCGGGAGAGGGTGGAGCACAGATACGCAGTATTTT. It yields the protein CASSLTSYGTSGRGWSTDTQYF.